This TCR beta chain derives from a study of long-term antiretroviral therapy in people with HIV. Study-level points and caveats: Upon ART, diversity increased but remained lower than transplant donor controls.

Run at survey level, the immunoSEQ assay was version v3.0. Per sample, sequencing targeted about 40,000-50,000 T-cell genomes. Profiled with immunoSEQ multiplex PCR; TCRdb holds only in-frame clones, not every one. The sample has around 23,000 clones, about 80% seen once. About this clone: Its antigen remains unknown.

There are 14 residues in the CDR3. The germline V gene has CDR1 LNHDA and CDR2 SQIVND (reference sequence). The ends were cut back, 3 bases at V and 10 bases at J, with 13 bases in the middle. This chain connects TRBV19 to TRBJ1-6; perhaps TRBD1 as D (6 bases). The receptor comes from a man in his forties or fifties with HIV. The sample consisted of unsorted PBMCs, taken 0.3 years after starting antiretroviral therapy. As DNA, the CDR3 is TGTGCCAGTAGTATTGGGGGGCGCGGGTCACCCCTCCACTTT. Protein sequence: CASSIGGRGSPLHF.